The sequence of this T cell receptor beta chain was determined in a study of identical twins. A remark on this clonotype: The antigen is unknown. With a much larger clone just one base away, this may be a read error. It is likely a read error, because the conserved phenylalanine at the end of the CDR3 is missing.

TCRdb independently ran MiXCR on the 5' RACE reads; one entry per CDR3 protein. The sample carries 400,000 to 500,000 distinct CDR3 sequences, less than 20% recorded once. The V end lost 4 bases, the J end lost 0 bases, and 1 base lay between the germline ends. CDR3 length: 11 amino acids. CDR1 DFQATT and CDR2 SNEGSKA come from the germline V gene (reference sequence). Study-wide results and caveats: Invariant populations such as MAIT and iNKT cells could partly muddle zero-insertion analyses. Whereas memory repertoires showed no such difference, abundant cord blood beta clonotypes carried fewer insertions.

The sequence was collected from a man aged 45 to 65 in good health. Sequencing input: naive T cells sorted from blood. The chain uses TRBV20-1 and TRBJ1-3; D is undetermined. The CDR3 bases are TGCAGTGCTACCTCTGGAAACACCATATATTAT. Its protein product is CSATSGNTIYY.